This TCR beta chain was observed in a study of cytomegalovirus exposure and HLA in healthy donors (TCRdb year 2017). Turning to the overall study: An earlier analysis of several hundred of the donors reported more than 250 Gb of sequence data and 100 million to 140 million unique TCR beta sequences from roughly 200 million T cells. Approximately 300 gigabases of sequencing data and approximately 92 million unique TCR sequences made up an early release that covered approximately 650 HLA-typed donors. Among the 398 genotyped donors, around 79% belonged to the genetic ancestry cluster associated with self-reported Caucasian donors. The study aimed to test whether cataloging public T cell receptors could reveal signatures of past pathogen exposure. The study used immunosequencing to profile the T cell repertoires of 600 to 850 subjects and linked those repertoires to cytomegalovirus serostatus. In addition to the first cohort of roughly 670 subjects, a separate validation cohort of approximately 110 different subjects was used. To predict cytomegalovirus infection status, the study combined high-throughput TCR immunosequencing, statistical association of individual TCRs with disease status, and machine learning. In a later analysis, previously published TCR beta repertoires from 666 donors were re-analyzed and high-resolution HLA genotyping was added so that TCR occurrence patterns could be studied. Rather than drawing on any new phenotypic data, the later analysis identified candidate immune exposures from TCR beta sequences and the way those sequences occurred across donors. An earlier analysis of several hundred of the donors applied high-throughput TCR beta sequencing to assess whether each TCR beta V gene segment acted as functional or pseudogenic. Donor age, sex, ethnicity and CMV serostatus were collected together with the repertoire data. In a later genetic analysis, genome-wide SNP genotypes for about 55% of the roughly 700 donors were used, and that subset was treated as a discovery cohort. Every discovery cohort repertoire had been produced on one sequencing platform. HLA typing covered class I and class II loci at four-digit resolution. Typing coverage varied by locus: 629-630 donors for A, B, C, DRB1 and DQB1; roughly 560 for DQA1; about 600 for DPA1; approximately 470 for DPB1. Several DR-DQ haplotypes were treated as single units for association and clustering because of strong linkage in the cohort. Among about 410 genotyped donors of the cohort, an average of approximately 200,000 unique TCR beta nucleotide sequences was sequenced per donor, of which roughly 17% were non-productive. Paper-wide results and their limitations: Several of the top co-occurrence clusters appeared to be linked to parvovirus B19, influenza, CMV and Epstein-Barr virus, according to a later analysis. A group of highly shared sequence variants was considered likely to be a technical artifact of the sequencing pipeline. A later analysis found that TCR association rates varied across HLA loci, with DRB1 alleles showing the most associated TCRs and HLA-C alleles the fewest. Specific HLA alleles were associated with 15,000 to 20,000 TCR beta sequences at a false discovery rate of 0.05 in a later analysis. A later genetic analysis associated a missense DCLRE1C variant with V-gene and J-gene trimming of TCR beta chains, and an independent cohort replicated the association. In an earlier analysis of 587 of the donors, most TCR beta V segments appeared in productive rearrangements about 87% or about 30% of the time, broadly matching IMGT annotations. A further reported finding was that TCR beta sequences accurately predicted the HLA-A and HLA-B alleles for most subjects in the first cohort. Sequencing depth was assumed to be roughly uniform across donors in the presence/absence analyses, though that assumption may not hold. According to a later analysis, most CMV-associated TCR beta chains appeared to be HLA-restricted, and the HLA associations seemed to be driven largely by CMV exposure. In a later genetic analysis, fewer N-insertions in productive TCRs were reported among donors in an Asian-associated ancestry cluster than the roughly 700-donor mean. The authors suggested that the approach could potentially be extended to other disease states and immunological phenotypes. In both the original and validation cohorts, the classifier was reported to diagnose cytomegalovirus status with high specificity and sensitivity. Linkage disequilibrium might explain the correlated functional status among segregating V segments, but an unknown experimental factor could not be ruled out. Only TCR beta chains were sequenced in this cohort, and the absence of alpha or paired-chain data limited detectable features. Some IMGT-functional V segments, including TRBV6-2 and TRBV6-3, could not be told apart with the 87-base-pair reads, so those segments were excluded. In a later analysis, HLA-associated TCR beta chains showed more clonal expansion and lower generation probabilities than non-associated chains that were equally common. Strong co-occurrence of HLA alleles, especially DR and DQ, made assigning TCR associations to individual alleles difficult. While some public TCRs were present in many individuals, most TCR sequences turned up only very rarely across donors. Because counts were too low, approximately 18 rarely observed V segments, including chromosome 9 orphons, were excluded from the earlier analysis of around 590 of the donors. In vitro tests confirmed that a few of the cytomegalovirus-associated TCR beta chains recognize cytomegalovirus antigens. The only immune exposure information available for the cohort was CMV serostatus. HLA typing was unavailable for some donors at each locus, so association tests used only the typed subset. In the study, 150 to 200 TCR beta chains were listed as associated with cytomegalovirus.

This clone was counted only a few times. Which antigen it targets is not known. No clone much larger than this one lies a single base away; base qualities are absent. The library came from the immunoSEQ multiplex PCR assay. For the multiplex PCR, a mixture combining 60 forward primers for TCR Vbeta segments and 13 reverse primers for TCR Jbeta segments was used. The CDR3 region of rearranged TCR beta genes was amplified from genomic DNA with a multiplex PCR assay. Amplified TCR beta libraries were sequenced as 87-base-pair reads on the Illumina HiSeq System. As for how the authors treated the data: Across the 500 to 850 repertoires, a later analysis counted approximately 75 million unique TCR beta chains, 9.5 million to 12 million of which were shared by at least two donors. To remove PCR and sequencing errors, raw reads were error-corrected and collapsed into unique sequences using a nearest-neighbor algorithm that merged closely related sequences. To assign V, D and J gene segments, CDR3 sequences were aligned to IMGT reference sequences. For a sequence to be retained, at least a six-nucleotide match to both a V gene segment and a J gene segment was required. A rearrangement counted as productive if the CDR3 had no stop codons and remained in frame with V and J, and every other rearrangement counted as non-productive. Following IMGT convention, CDR3 was defined as the stretch from the second conserved V-encoded cysteine up to the conserved J-encoded phenylalanine. Sequences without an unambiguous match to a single V gene segment were excluded from the earlier analysis of almost 600 of the donors. An earlier analysis of approximately 590 of the donors classified V segments as functional when productive rearrangements were above 56.7% and as segregating when the standard deviation between donors was above 5%. A statistical classification framework was built for diagnosing cytomegalovirus status from the catalog of TCR beta chain sequences. In a later analysis, TCR nucleotide sequences were compared against IMGT/GENE-DB human TR gene sequences so that V and J genes could be assigned. A later analysis assigned CDR3 sequences and most-parsimonious VDJ recombination scenarios with the TCRdist pipeline. In a later analysis, every TCR beta chain was defined by the combination of its CDR3 amino acid sequence and its V-gene family, and reads without a unique V-gene family were dropped. As a way to deal with suspected cross-contamination and a sequencing artifact, a later analysis dropped roughly 620 nucleotide sequences that were highly shared and had low generation probability. For each public chain, a later analysis derived a clonal expansion index from normalized ranks of inferred template counts within each repertoire. In a later analysis, generation probabilities were computed using a VDJ recombination model fitted to out-of-frame rearrangements, and the results were checked against IGoR. A later analysis scored TCR-TCR, TCR-HLA and TCR-CMV co-occurrence with hypergeometric tests, applying a repertoire-size bias correction to TCR pairs. A later analysis estimated false discovery rates by permuting HLA or CMV assignments 20 times. A later analysis grouped co-occurring TCRs with DBSCAN, adding TCRdist sequence similarity when clustering within HLA-allele-positive subsets. Co-occurrence clustering excluded repertoires with fewer than 30,000 or more than 120,000 public chains, plus five with anomalous nucleotide sharing. This immuneACCESS table, as held by TCRdb, lists in-frame sequences with V and J called but not all clones. Of the missing ones, under half trace to an unresolved V gene in checked studies; the others have no known cause. V and J calls plus clone size are reproduced from that table; the DNA served to infer D and trimming. This sample has around 86,000 clones in its table, and less than 8% of those were observed once. The ten largest clones capture 2.3% of the sample.

Measured from the cysteine to the phenylalanine, the CDR3 is 13 residues long. The read is trimmed to its CDR3 DNA, 39 bases read in frame from base 1. Per the germline V gene, SQVTM is the CDR1 and ANQGSEA is the CDR2. Trimmed from V: 8 bases; trimmed from J: 6 bases; junction bases lacking a gene match: 8. In total, just over 650 healthy bone marrow donors made up the cohort. At the time of sampling, all cohort members were nominally healthy, though unrecorded immune exposures were likely present. The donor tested CMV seronegative and was one of the 352 seronegative cohort members. Every donor gave a peripheral blood sample, and the peripheral blood mononuclear cells from that sample were used for TCR beta sequencing. The Qiagen DNeasy Blood Extraction Kit was used to extract genomic DNA from the blood cell samples.

The sample was PBMCs. The clonotype comes from a man between 50 and 59 years old in good health and CMV-seronegative. The rearrangement joined TRBV29-1 to TRBJ1-2; 11 of the junction bases match TRBD1. The CDR3: CSTPGTGGHGYTF. The DNA sequence reads TGCAGCACGCCCGGGACAGGGGGTCATGGCTACACCTTC.